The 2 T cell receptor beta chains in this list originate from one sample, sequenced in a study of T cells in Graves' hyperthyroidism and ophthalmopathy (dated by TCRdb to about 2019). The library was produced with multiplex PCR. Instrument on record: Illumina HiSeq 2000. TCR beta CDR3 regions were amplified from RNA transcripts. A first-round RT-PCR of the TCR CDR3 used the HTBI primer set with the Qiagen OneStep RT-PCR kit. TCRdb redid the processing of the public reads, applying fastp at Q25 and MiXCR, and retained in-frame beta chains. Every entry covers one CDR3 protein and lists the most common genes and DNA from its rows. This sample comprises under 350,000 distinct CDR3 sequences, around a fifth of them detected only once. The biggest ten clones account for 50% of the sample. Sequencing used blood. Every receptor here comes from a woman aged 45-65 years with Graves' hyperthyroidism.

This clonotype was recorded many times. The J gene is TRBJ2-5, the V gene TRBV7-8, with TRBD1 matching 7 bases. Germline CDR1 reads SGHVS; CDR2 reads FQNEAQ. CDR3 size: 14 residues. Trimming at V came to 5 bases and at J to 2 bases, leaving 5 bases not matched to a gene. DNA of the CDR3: TGTGCCAGCAGCCCCCGGGACAGACAAGAGACCCAGTACTTC. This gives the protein CASSPRDRQETQYF.

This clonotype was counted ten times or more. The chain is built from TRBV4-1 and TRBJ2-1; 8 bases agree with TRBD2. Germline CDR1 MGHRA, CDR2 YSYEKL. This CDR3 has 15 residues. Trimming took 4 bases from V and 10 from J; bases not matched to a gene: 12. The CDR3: CASSPPNGRVAEQFF. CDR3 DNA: TGCGCCAGCAGCCCCCCCAACGGGAGGGTAGCCGAGCAGTTCTTC.